The 29 T cell receptor beta chains below were found in one sample sequenced in a study of radiation and T cells in renal cell carcinoma (dated by TCRdb to the early 2020s). The intended sense of this specimen's time point label: blood 4 weeks post-SBRT, at nephrectomy. In the paper's terms, the treatment or condition label means: 15 Gy SBRT to primary tumor, nephrectomy 4 weeks later. To prepare the library, the immunoSEQ multiplex PCR assay was applied. TCRdb carries this immuneACCESS record with in-frame sequences only. Its versions omit some clonotypes, under half of them owing to an unresolved V gene in the studies checked, with the rest unexplained. The sample table lists about 150,000 clones, 70% to 90% of them with a count of one. The ten largest clones take up 15% to 20% of the sample. The specimen was blood, collected from a patient whose treatment included radiotherapy and nephrectomy. Source of these receptors: a woman aged 50 to 60 with renal cell carcinoma.

V is TRBV19 and J is TRBJ1-1, with a tentative D call TRBD1 (5 bases). The CDR3 extends over 14 amino acids. Trimming pared 5 bases from V and 1 base from J, leaving 11 bases between. Germline V gene data show CDR1 as LNHDA and CDR2 as SQIVND (reference sequence). CDR3 region: CASSSRTGNTEAFF. CDR3 DNA sequence: TGTGCCAGTAGTTCTAGAACAGGGAACACTGAAGCTTTCTTT.

This sequence joins TRBV27 and TRBJ2-7; 8 bases agree with TRBD2. The CDR3 covers 18 residues. V trimming: 6 bases; J trimming: 0 bases; junction bases outside the gene matches: 16. Germline CDR1 is MNHEY and CDR2 is SMNVEV (reference sequence). The CDR3 region is CASSVVSVAGGSSYEQYF. In DNA form, the CDR3 reads TGTGCCAGCAGCGTGGTGTCAGTCGCGGGGGGCAGCTCCTACGAGCAGTACTTC.

The V and J genes are TRBV11-2 and TRBJ1-2; TRBD1 is a possible D gene (5 bases). Germline V gene sequence: CDR1 SGHAT, CDR2 FQNNGV. The CDR3 runs to 16 residues. Trimming shortened V by 5 bases and J by 8 bases, and 24 bases separated the two germline ends. CDR3 loop: CASSLGTVPGPGGYTF. The CDR3 DNA sequence: TGTGCCAGCAGCCTCGGGACCGTTCCTGGTCCGGGCGGCTACACCTTC.

The chain couples TRBV6-5 to TRBJ2-7; 8 bases are a match to TRBD2. From germline, CDR1 is MNHEY and CDR2 SVGAGI. J gave up 3 bases and V 0 bases, and 7 bases lay outside the gene matches. The CDR3 loop spans 16 amino acids. As DNA, the CDR3 is TGTGCCAGCAGTTACTCCCCCGGGAGGGCGATCTACGAGCAGTACTTC. Protein sequence: CASSYSPGRAIYEQYF.

This clone was detected a few times. This rearrangement joins TRBV25-1 to TRBJ2-1, with 10 bases lining up with TRBD2. CDR3 length: 16 residues. V lost 1 base, J lost 5 bases, and 5 bases stayed unmatched. The germline V gene has CDR1 MGHDK and CDR2 SYGVNS. The CDR3 sequence: CASSELGLAPNNEQFF. CDR3 DNA sequence: TGTGCCAGCAGTGAATTGGGACTAGCGCCGAACAATGAGCAGTTCTTC.

The chain carries TRBV6-1 and TRBJ2-2; either TRBD1 or TRBD2 may supply D (5 bases each). The CDR3 has 13 residues. Germline loops: CDR1 MNHNS, CDR2 SASEGT. CDR3 nucleotide sequence: TGTGCTGGGAGCTTCAGGGACACCGGGGAGCTGTTTTTT. This translates into CAGSFRDTGELFF.

V usage is TRBV28 and J usage is TRBJ1-4, with D tentatively TRBD1 (5 bases). The germline V and J ends were trimmed by 4 bases and 5 bases, with 14 bases remaining between them. Germline CDR1 and CDR2: MDHEN and SYDVKM. The CDR3 contains 15 residues. CDR3 region: CASSSVTEPNEKLFF. The CDR3 DNA follows: TGTGCCAGCAGTTCCGTGACAGAGCCCAATGAAAAACTGTTTTTT.

The gene calls are TRBV29-1 and TRBJ1-2; D gene uncertain. CDR1 and CDR2 from the germline V gene are SQVTM and ANQGSEA. This CDR3 is built from 14 residues. The germline V and J ends were trimmed by 1 base and 3 bases, with 12 bases remaining between them. CDR3 region: CSVEGGNGYYGYTF. CDR3 DNA sequence: TGCAGCGTTGAAGGGGGTAACGGCTACTATGGCTACACCTTC. Full variable domain (outside the CDR3, taken from reference TRBV29-1 and TRBJ1-2): SAVISQKPSRDICQRGTSLTIQCQVDSQVTMMFWYRQQPGQSLTLIATANQGSEATYESGFVIDKFPISRPNLTFSTLTVSNMSPEDSSIYLCSVEGGNGYYGYTFGSGTRLTVV.

This clone showed up just once. The chain has TRBV5-6 and TRBJ1-6; no clear D gene. Germline lookup yields CDR1 SGHDT and CDR2 YYEEEE. The CDR3 covers 16 residues. With 2 bases removed from V and 0 bases from J, the gap between germline ends came to 9 bases. CDR3: CASSLGPSSYNSPLHF. The CDR3 DNA sequence: TGTGCCAGCAGCTTAGGTCCGAGCTCCTATAATTCACCCCTCCACTTT.

This chain uses TRBV14 with TRBJ1-1; D perhaps matches TRBD1 (6 bases). This CDR3 is built from 14 residues. The V end lost 6 bases, the J end lost 9 bases, and 20 bases lay between the germline ends. Germline loops: CDR1 SGHDN, CDR2 FVKESK. The CDR3 DNA follows: TGTGCCAGCAGTCAAATGTCGGGGGGCGTGAAAGCTTTCTTT. Its protein product is CASSQMSGGVKAFF.

The V call is TRBV29-1, the J call TRBJ2-3; D is uncertain. The germline gives CDR1 SQVTM, CDR2 ANQGSEA. V shed 7 bases and J shed 3 bases, with 5 bases lying between them. This CDR3 is 10 amino acids long. The CDR3 DNA follows: TGCAGCGCTCTTACAGATACGCAGTATTTT. It specifies CSALTDTQYF.

The chain has TRBV19 and TRBJ2-3; 10 nucleotides agree with TRBD2. The CDR3 has 15 residues. The germline V gene has CDR1 LNHDA and CDR2 SQIVND (reference sequence). After removal of 3 bases from V and 5 bases from J, the junction contained 5 bases not matched to a gene. The CDR3 DNA reads as TGTGCCAGTAGTATTAGCGGGAGGAGTATAGATACGCAGTATTTT. As protein: CASSISGRSIDTQYF.

The chain is built from TRBV18 and TRBJ1-1, with 8 bases aligning to TRBD1. This CDR3 has 15 residues. CDR1 KGHSH and CDR2 LQKENI come from the germline V gene. The V gene end was trimmed by 3 bases and the J gene end by 7 bases; junction bases not matched to a gene: 10. The CDR3 here is CASSPDTGGEGEAFF. The CDR3 DNA reads as TGTGCCAGCTCACCTGATACAGGGGGAGAGGGTGAAGCTTTCTTT.

V usage is TRBV4-3 and J usage is TRBJ2-1, with TRBD2 matching 7 bases. From germline, CDR1 is LGHNA and CDR2 YSLEER. V lost 1 base, J lost 10 bases, and 7 bases stayed unmatched. The CDR3 extends over 14 amino acids. The CDR3 reads CASSQGLADREQFF. In nucleotides, the CDR3 is TGCGCCAGCAGCCAAGGGCTAGCGGACCGAGAGCAGTTCTTC.

The V gene is TRBV23-1, the J gene TRBJ2-3; D is unclear. TRBV23-1 counts as an open reading frame of uncertain function. V lost 2 bases to trimming and J lost 8 bases, with 2 bases between them. This CDR3 region has 10 residues. The CDR3: CASSQSTQYF. The CDR3 DNA reads as TGCGCCAGCAGTCAAAGTACGCAGTATTTT.

The chain uses TRBV7-2 and TRBJ1-2, with a possible D match to TRBD1 (6 bases). This CDR3 is built from 16 residues. Germline CDR1 is SGHTA and CDR2 is FQGNSA. V dropped 4 bases and J dropped 4 bases, with 19 bases sitting between them. This CDR3 reads CASSWPNRDLVYGYTF. CDR3 in DNA: TGTGCCAGCAGCTGGCCTAACAGGGATTTAGTCTATGGCTACACCTTC.

The chain recombines TRBV28 with TRBJ2-1; 7 bases map to TRBD1. The CDR3 is 16 residues long. CDR1 and CDR2 from the germline V gene are MDHEN and SYDVKM. V was clipped by 6 bases and J by 1 base; unmatched bases: 9. CDR3 sequence: CASRSSGTASYNEQFF. Written as DNA, the CDR3 is TGTGCCAGCAGATCGTCGGGGACAGCTTCCTACAATGAGCAGTTCTTC. Full variable domain (missing parts from reference TRBV28 and TRBJ2-1): DVKVTQSSRYLVKRTGEKVFLECVQDMDHENMFWYRQDPGLGLRLIYFSYDVKMKEKGDIPEGYSVSREKKERFSLILESASTNQTSMYLCASRSSGTASYNEQFFGPGTRLTVL.

This chain uses TRBV28 with TRBJ1-2; D is perhaps TRBD1 (6 bases). With 4 bases removed from V and 0 bases from J, the gap between germline ends came to 15 bases. CDR3 length: 16 amino acids. Germline V CDR1 and CDR2: MDHEN, SYDVKM. CDR3 sequence: CASSWLGRGSNYGYTF. CDR3 coding DNA: TGTGCCAGCAGTTGGCTAGGCAGGGGATCTAACTATGGCTACACCTTC.

The CDR3 nucleotides are TGTGCCAGCAGCGTAGTGCTGGCAGATACGCAGTATTTT. Amino acids: CASSVVLADTQYF. This chain connects TRBV9 to TRBJ2-3, with D unresolved. CDR3 length: 13 amino acids. Germline assignment: CDR1 SGDLS and CDR2 YYNGEE. The germline V and J ends were trimmed by 0 bases and 4 bases, with 6 bases remaining between them. The full variable domain, rest sourced from reference TRBV9 and TRBJ2-3, is DSGVTQTPKHLITATGQRVTLRCSPRSGDLSVYWYQQSLDQGLQFLIQYYNGEERAKGNILERFSAQQFPDLHSELNLSSLELGDSALYFCASSVVLADTQYFGPGTRLTVL.

This clone has just one count. This sequence joins TRBV5-1 and TRBJ2-5, with D perhaps matching TRBD2 (5 bases). Trimming stripped 1 base from V and 0 bases from J, with 10 bases between. The CDR3 length is 15 residues. Germline V gene data show CDR1 as SGHRS and CDR2 as YFSETQ. CDR3 region: CASSLWEKYQETQYF. For the CDR3, the DNA is TGCGCCAGCAGCTTGTGGGAGAAGTACCAAGAGACCCAGTACTTC.

This chain uses TRBV4-3 with TRBJ1-2, with D possibly matching TRBD1 (5 bases). Germline V CDR1 and CDR2: LGHNA, YSLEER. Trimming removed 1 base at V and 2 bases at J, with 11 bases between. The CDR3 has 15 amino acids. DNA for the CDR3: TGCGCCAGCAGCCAAGGGGGGGGTATGAACTATGGCTACACCTTC. It is translated as CASSQGGGMNYGYTF.

The rearrangement links TRBV7-2 to TRBJ2-4; TRBD1 matches at 7 bases. With V trimmed by 6 bases and J by 8 bases, 7 bases remained unmatched. Germline CDR1 is SGHTA and CDR2 is FQGNSA. There are 13 residues in the CDR3. CDR3 sequence: CASSSTGTDIQYF. For the CDR3, the DNA is TGTGCCAGCAGTTCAACAGGGACAGACATTCAGTACTTC.

The rearrangement joins TRBV4-2 to TRBJ2-3; the D gene is possibly TRBD2 (5 bases). V lost 5 bases, J lost 0 bases, and 18 bases lay in between. CDR1 and CDR2 from the germline V gene are LGHNA and YNFKEQ. The CDR3 length is 17 residues. The CDR3 region has the DNA TGTGCCAGCAGCGACGCCGTCTTAGCGTTAAGCACAGATACGCAGTATTTT. Residues: CASSDAVLALSTDTQYF.

This chain connects TRBV5-8 to TRBJ1-2, with D maybe TRBD1 (5 bases). Trimming shortened V by 3 bases and J by 5 bases, and 14 bases separated the two germline ends. CDR1 is SGHTS, CDR2 YDEGEE, per germline. The CDR3 has 14 residues. For the CDR3, the DNA is TGTGCCAGCAGCTGGGGGATGGGCACTTATGGCTACACCTTC. Translating it yields CASSWGMGTYGYTF.

The V gene is TRBV4-3, the J gene TRBJ1-4; a possible D gene is TRBD1 (5 bases). With 0 bases removed from V and 7 bases from J, the gap between germline ends came to 15 bases. This CDR3 region has 16 residues. The germline CDR1 and CDR2 sequences are LGHNA and YSLEER. The CDR3 region is CASSQDYGGFGEKLFF. The CDR3 nucleotides read TGCGCCAGCAGCCAAGACTATGGGGGGTTCGGTGAAAAACTGTTTTTT.

The chain joins TRBV28 to TRBJ1-3, with unresolved D. Germline CDR1 and CDR2: MDHEN and SYDVKM. The CDR3 has 16 residues. V was shortened by 3 bases and J by 0 bases, with 12 bases between the two germline ends. CDR3 amino acids: CASSLYGANSGNTIYF. The DNA of the CDR3 is TGTGCCAGCAGTTTGTACGGTGCCAACTCTGGAAACACCATATATTTT. Together with reference TRBV28 and TRBJ1-3, the CDR3 gives the full variable domain: DVKVTQSSRYLVKRTGEKVFLECVQDMDHENMFWYRQDPGLGLRLIYFSYDVKMKEKGDIPEGYSVSREKKERFSLILESASTNQTSMYLCASSLYGANSGNTIYFGEGSWLTVV.

The chain is built from TRBV5-1 and TRBJ2-2; D is unresolved. The CDR3 consists of 13 residues. Trimming stripped 2 bases from V and 4 bases from J, with 6 bases between. The germline gives CDR1 SGHRS, CDR2 YFSETQ. The CDR3 is CASSFIVTGELFF. The CDR3 DNA is TGCGCCAGCAGCTTTATCGTCACCGGGGAGCTGTTTTTT.

This clone showed up just a few times. This chain connects TRBV7-2 to TRBJ2-5; D might be TRBD2 (6 bases). V lost 5 bases and J lost 4, with 17 bases in between. The CDR3 is 15 amino acids. Germline assignment: CDR1 SGHTA and CDR2 FQGNSA. The CDR3 region has the DNA TGTGCCAGCAGCACAAGTGCGGGGAGAGGAGAGACCCAGTACTTC. As protein: CASSTSAGRGETQYF.

The V gene is TRBV15, the J gene TRBJ2-6; D is unresolved. There are 15 residues in the CDR3. With 0 bases removed from V and 4 bases from J, the gap between germline ends came to 7 bases. Germline loops: CDR1 LNHNV, CDR2 YYDKDF (reference sequence). CDR3 in DNA: TGTGCCACCAGCAGAGATCGGTCCGGGGCCAACGTCCTGACTTTC. Translated, it gives CATSRDRSGANVLTF.